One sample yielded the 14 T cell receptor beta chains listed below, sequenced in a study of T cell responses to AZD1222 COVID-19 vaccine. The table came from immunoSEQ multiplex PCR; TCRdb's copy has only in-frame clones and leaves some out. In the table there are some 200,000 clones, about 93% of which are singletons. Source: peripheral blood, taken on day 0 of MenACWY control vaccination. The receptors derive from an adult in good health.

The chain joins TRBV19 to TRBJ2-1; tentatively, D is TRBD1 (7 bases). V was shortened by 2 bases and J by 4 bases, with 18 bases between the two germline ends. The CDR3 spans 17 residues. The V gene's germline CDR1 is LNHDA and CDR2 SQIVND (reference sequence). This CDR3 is CASSIKGAGTLYNEQFF. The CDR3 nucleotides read TGTGCCAGTAGTATAAAGGGGGCGGGAACCTTATACAATGAGCAGTTCTTC.

In nucleotides, the CDR3 is TGTGCCAGTAGTCGGGGGCAGGGTGAGAGAAGGACTGAAGCTTTCTTT. Residues: CASSRGQGERRTEAFF. This chain joins TRBV19 and TRBJ1-1, with D possibly TRBD1 on 6 matching bases. V was trimmed by 5 bases and J by 5 bases, leaving 21 bases between them. This CDR3 spans 16 amino acids. Germline V gives CDR1 LNHDA, CDR2 SQIVND (reference sequence).

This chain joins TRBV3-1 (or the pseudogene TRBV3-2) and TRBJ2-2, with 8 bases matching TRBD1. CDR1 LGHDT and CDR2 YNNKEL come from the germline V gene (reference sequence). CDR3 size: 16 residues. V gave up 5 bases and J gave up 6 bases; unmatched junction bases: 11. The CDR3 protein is CASSTRQGPPPGELFF. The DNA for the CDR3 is TGTGCCAGCAGCACCCGACAGGGGCCACCGCCCGGGGAGCTGTTTTTT.

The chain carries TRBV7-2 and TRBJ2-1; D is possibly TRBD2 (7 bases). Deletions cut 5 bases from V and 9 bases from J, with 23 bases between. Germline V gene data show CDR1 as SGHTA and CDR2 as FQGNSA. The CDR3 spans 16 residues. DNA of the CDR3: TGTGCCAGCAGCCAAGCCCGAAGGGGGGGTCTTGGTGAGCAGTTCTTC. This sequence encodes CASSQARRGGLGEQFF.

In DNA form, the CDR3 reads TGTGCCAGCAGCGGGTACAGGGCCTACAATGAGCAGTTCTTC. Its protein product is CASSGYRAYNEQFF. This chain links TRBV5-6 with TRBJ2-1, with D possibly matching TRBD1 (6 bases). The CDR3 has 14 amino acids. Germline CDR1 is SGHDT and CDR2 is YYEEEE. V lost 4 bases to trimming and J lost 2 bases, with 10 bases between them.

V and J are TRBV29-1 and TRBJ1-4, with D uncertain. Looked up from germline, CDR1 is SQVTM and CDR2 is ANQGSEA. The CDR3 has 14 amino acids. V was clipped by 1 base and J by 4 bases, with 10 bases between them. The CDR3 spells CSVEAAEFNEKLFF. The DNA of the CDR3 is TGCAGCGTTGAAGCCGCGGAGTTTAATGAAAAACTGTTTTTT.

CDR3 sequence (DNA): TGCGCCAGCAGCTTGGTTAGTAGCGAGCAGTACTTC. It codes for CASSLVSSEQYF. This chain uses TRBV5-1 with TRBJ2-7; D is ambiguous. The germline gives CDR1 SGHRS, CDR2 YFSETQ. Trimming took 0 bases from V and 6 from J, leaving 7 bases between them. The CDR3 loop spans 12 amino acids.

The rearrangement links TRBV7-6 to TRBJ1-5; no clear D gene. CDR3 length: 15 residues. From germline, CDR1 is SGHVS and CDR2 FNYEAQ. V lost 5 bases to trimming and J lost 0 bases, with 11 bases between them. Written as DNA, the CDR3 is TGTGCCAGCAGCCCTAGTAAGGGTAGCAATCAGCCCCAGCATTTT. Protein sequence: CASSPSKGSNQPQHF.

The CDR3: CASSLPGLPQTF. CDR3 coding DNA: TGTGCCAGCAGCCTCCCGGGACTCCCCCAGACCTTC. The J gene is TRBJ1-2, the V gene TRBV7-9, with D perhaps matching TRBD1 (5 bases). The CDR3 consists of 12 residues. Germline lookup yields CDR1 SEHNR and CDR2 FQNEAQ (reference sequence). Trimming shortened V by 5 bases and J by 14 bases, and 18 bases separated the two germline ends. The whole variable domain, remainder taken from reference TRBV7-9 and TRBJ1-2, is DTGVSQNPRHKITKRGQNVTFRCDPISEHNRLYWYRQTLGQGPEFLTYFQNEAQLEKSRLLSDRFSAERPKGSFSTLEIQRTEQGDSAMYLCASSLPGLPQTFGSGTRLTVV.

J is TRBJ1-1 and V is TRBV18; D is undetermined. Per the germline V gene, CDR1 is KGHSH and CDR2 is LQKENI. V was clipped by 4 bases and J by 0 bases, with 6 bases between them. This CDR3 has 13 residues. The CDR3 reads CASSQAMNTEAFF. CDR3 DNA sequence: TGTGCCAGCTCACAAGCAATGAACACTGAAGCTTTCTTT.

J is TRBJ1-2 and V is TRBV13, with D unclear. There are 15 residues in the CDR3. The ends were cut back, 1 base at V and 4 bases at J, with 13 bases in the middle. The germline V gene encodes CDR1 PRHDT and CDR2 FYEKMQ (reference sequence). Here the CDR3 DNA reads TGTGCCAGCAGCTTAGTCGCAGGTAGTGGCTATGGCTACACCTTC. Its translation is CASSLVAGSGYGYTF.

In DNA, the CDR3 is TGTGCCAGCCGTAAAACAGACCAAGAGAACACTGAAGCTTTCTTT. Its translation: CASRKTDQENTEAFF. V gene TRBV27 combines with J gene TRBJ1-1, with D uncertain. Trimming took off 8 bases at V and 1 base at J, with 17 bases between the two ends. There are 15 residues in the CDR3. Germline CDR1 is MNHEY and CDR2 is SMNVEV (reference sequence).

The DNA for the CDR3 is TGTGCCAGCAGCTTATGGGGCTTGGACTCTGGGGCCAACGTCCTGACTTTC. Translating it yields CASSLWGLDSGANVLTF. The chain links TRBV7-6 to TRBJ2-6, with D possibly TRBD1 on 5 matching bases. The CDR3 length is 17 residues. CDR1 SGHVS and CDR2 FNYEAQ come from the germline V gene. V was pared by 2 bases and J by 0 bases, with 11 bases between.

CDR3 in amino acids: CASSPLDRGHEQYF. Here the CDR3 DNA reads TGTGCCAGCTCACCACTGGACAGGGGCCACGAGCAGTACTTC. The V call is TRBV18, the J call TRBJ2-7; 9 nucleotides match TRBD1. Germline CDR1 reads KGHSH; CDR2 reads LQKENI. The CDR3 contains 14 residues. V was clipped by 1 base and J by 5 bases; unmatched bases: 3.